The rows below give T cell receptor beta chains drawn from one sample of a study of blood T cell repertoires in COVID-19. Assay: immunoSEQ multiplex PCR; the TCRdb copy retains only in-frame clones and omits some. The sample carries roughly 220,000 clones, under 90% recorded once. Sequenced: peripheral blood. These receptors were collected from a man aged 30 to 39 with active or convalescent COVID-19. Both conserved end residues are part of each CDR3. Each record gives: V gene, D gene, clone size, J gene, CDR3 length, CDR3 protein, CDR3 DNA. The D gene is left open where the match is weak. A row's size may be missing; if present it is once, few, many or a size class.

V: TRBV11-2
D: TRBD1
size: NA
J: TRBJ2-7
length: 15
CDR3: CASSQLGQGMYEQYF
DNA: TGTGCCAGCAGCCAGCTGGGACAGGGGATGTACGAGCAGTACTTC

V: TRBV19
D: NA
size: NA
J: TRBJ2-7
length: 15
CDR3: CASSIYWGQSDEQYF
DNA: TGTGCCAGTAGTATCTACTGGGGCCAGTCCGACGAGCAGTACTTC

V: TRBV27
D: NA
size: NA
J: TRBJ2-1
length: 13
CDR3: CASSLISGNEQFF
DNA: TGTGCCAGCAGTTTGATATCGGGCAATGAGCAGTTCTTC

V: TRBV7-9
D: TRBD2
size: NA
J: TRBJ2-3
length: 16
CDR3: CASSLGGLAITDTQYF
DNA: TGTGCCAGCAGCCTAGGGGGACTAGCGATAACAGATACGCAGTATTTT

V: TRBV6-6
D: TRBD1
size: NA
J: TRBJ1-6
length: 15
CDR3: CASTKRTGSSSPLHF
DNA: TGTGCCAGCACCAAACGGACAGGGTCAAGTTCACCCCTCCACTTT

V: TRBV2
D: TRBD2
size: NA
J: TRBJ2-3
length: 17
CDR3: CASRPLQGLALTDTQYF
DNA: TGTGCCAGCAGACCCTTGCAGGGACTAGCGTTGACAGATACGCAGTATTTT

V: TRBV27
D: NA
size: once
J: TRBJ2-5
length: 14
CDR3: CASSSPGSKETQYF
DNA: TGTGCCAGCAGTTCACCGGGGTCTAAAGAGACCCAGTACTTC

V: TRBV6-5
D: TRBD1
size: NA
J: TRBJ2-1
length: 15
CDR3: CASRFRQGVYNEQFF
DNA: TGTGCCAGCAGGTTTAGACAGGGAGTCTACAATGAGCAGTTCTTC

V: TRBV19
D: TRBD1
size: once
J: TRBJ1-2
length: 11
CDR3: CATRTGYGYTF
DNA: TGTGCCACCCGGACAGGCTATGGCTACACCTTC

V: TRBV4-1
D: TRBD2
size: once
J: TRBJ2-3
length: 21
CDR3: CASSHDPPGLAGGPSTDTQYF
DNA: TGCGCCAGCAGCCATGATCCCCCTGGGCTAGCGGGAGGGCCGAGCACAGATACGCAGTATTTT